What follows is one T cell receptor beta chain and its context. This clone was counted between two and nine times. Its antigen is currently not known. Base-call qualities are not available, and no considerably larger clone is one nucleotide away. According to the germline V gene (reference sequence), CDR1 reads MNHEY and CDR2 reads SMNVEV. The CDR3 runs 16 amino acids, cysteine and phenylalanine included. CDR3 DNA only is kept here, 48 bases in frame from base 1. V lost 6 bases and J lost 2 bases; the stretch between them is 16 bases long. These data are taken from a study of control samples from healthy donors and cancer patients (dated by TCRdb to the early 2020s). Receptors were amplified or captured by the immunoSEQ multiplex PCR assay. TCRdb took over this immuneACCESS table, retaining in-frame rearrangements with V and J assigned. Such tables are incomplete; in checked studies, under half of the missing clones stem from an unresolved V gene, and the remainder is unexplained. Across this sample there are 93,000 or so clones, with more than 85% seen only once. The top ten clonotypes cover over 15% of the sample.

Here the chain combines TRBV27 and TRBJ2-2, with TRBD1 perhaps the D gene, on 6 matching bases. The origin of this receptor is a man in his 60s with lung cancer. The sequenced sample consisted of PBMCs. The base sequence is TGTGCCAGCAGGAGCAGAGCGGACAGTAACACCGGGGAGCTGTTTTTT. It codes for CASRSRADSNTGELFF.